This T cell receptor beta chain emerged from a study of T cells in Graves' hyperthyroidism and ophthalmopathy. Across the whole study: Peripheral blood collection took place at initial diagnosis, before any treatment.

This clonotype was seen ten or more times. The CDR3 extends over 15 amino acids. V lost 2 bases and J 6 bases, leaving 16 bases between the germline ends. Germline V gene data show CDR1 as MNHEY and CDR2 as SMNVEV (reference sequence). Graves' hyperthyroidism without ophthalmopathy progression within 18 months was termed stable. The source material, RNA transcripts, was used to amplify TCR beta CDR3 regions. The HTBI primer set drove a first-round RT-PCR of the TCR CDR3. TCRdb passed the multiplex PCR reads through MiXCR, listing each CDR3 protein once. This repertoire shows roughly 720,000 distinct CDR3 sequences, 15% to 20% found once; its top ten account for 15% to 19%.

This rearrangement joins TRBV27 to TRBJ1-1; no reliable D call. Input material: blood. The sequence was obtained from a man aged 50 to 60 with Graves' hyperthyroidism. Written as DNA, the CDR3 is TGTGCCAGCAGTTTAGTGGGTGCCCCCGGCGCTGAAGCTTTCTTT. This gives the protein CASSLVGAPGAEAFF.